This T cell receptor beta chain is from a study of T cell responses to AZD1222 COVID-19 vaccine (dated by TCRdb to 2020 to 2022). Some background on the complete study: AZD1222 recipients whose second dose came at about 4 weeks and those whose second dose came at about 12 weeks were combined into one group, since spike-specific TCR depth and breadth did not differ between the two schedules. A total of 233 trial participants underwent TCR sequencing, of whom some 210 received two doses of AZD1222 and 26 received two doses of the MenACWY control vaccine. Trial participants were enrolled by age into 18-55, 56-69 and 70-plus year subgroups, with about 150, 27 and 61 TCR-sequenced participants respectively. On the study overall, not on this receptor specifically: Reportedly, close to half of the unique spike-specific TCRs recognized epitopes lying outside the regions that are mutated in the B.1.351 and B.1.1.7 variants. The vaccine-associated CD4 TCRs covered the entire spike protein, and the dominant responses fell in regions 160-218 and 743-854. The 56-69-year group was small, and its depth increase did not reach significance, likely because of low power. Most participants were white British and females outnumbered males, and the authors suggested that clonal diversity may have been underestimated. After two AZD1222 doses, spike-specific TCR breadth and depth were significantly higher than at day 0 and than in MenACWY recipients. Because no samples from the day 14 peak response were available, repertoires could be characterized only after the peak T cell response. Conclusions about previously exposed vaccinees were limited because only a handful of AZD1222 recipients were SARS-CoV-2 seropositive at baseline.

The CDR3 regions of human TCRbeta chains were subjected to immunosequencing. As for the authors' bioinformatics: TCRs in the repertoires were matched against a reference library of SARS-CoV-2-specific TCRs that had been generated with the MIRA antigen-specificity platform. Breadth was defined as the fraction of unique TCRs that were SARS-CoV-2-associated. Depth was defined as the fraction of total T cells that were SARS-CoV-2-associated. Using the MIRA data, each spike-specific TCR was assigned both to the spike region to which the TCR was reactive and to a CD4 or CD8 class. Log10-transformed breadth and depth values were compared by one-way ANOVA with Sidak's multiple comparisons tests. The immuneACCESS repertoire file appears here via TCRdb, limited to in-frame rearrangements. These files lack a portion of the clones; in checked studies, under half of the deficit traces to unresolved V genes, and the cause of the others is not known. Clonal size and the V and J genes are those of that table, whereas D and trimming came from the DNA. The sample yields about 150,000 clones; approximately 83% were counted once. The biggest ten clones account for approximately 8% of the sample.

With respect to this clone: It has no known antigen specificity. No much larger clone exists at a distance of one base, and base qualities are not known.

Including cysteine and phenylalanine, the CDR3 has 17 amino acids. The retained sequence is limited to the CDR3, 51 bases, with the frame set at the first base. Germline trimming: 0 bases from V, 6 bases from J; junction bases outside gene matches: 10. The CDR1 and CDR2 encoded by the germline V gene are SGDLS and YYNGEE. In the paper's terms, the time point label means: baseline before first vaccination. Samples from vaccinated people were obtained from the UK trials COV001 and COV002, which included a single-blind randomized controlled phase 2/3 trial of AZD1222 (ChAdOx1 nCoV-19) in healthy adults. For TCRbeta chain sequencing, PBMC samples from trial participants were taken at day 0 and at day 28 after the second dose.

Sequencing used peripheral blood, obtained on day 0 of AZD1222 vaccination. The rearranged segments are TRBV9 and TRBJ2-2, and 8 junctional nucleotides match TRBD2. This sequence originates from an adult in good health. Here the CDR3 is given as CASSVGMGGRSAGELFF. The nucleotides read TGTGCCAGCAGCGTAGGGATGGGCGGGAGGTCGGCCGGGGAGCTGTTTTTT.